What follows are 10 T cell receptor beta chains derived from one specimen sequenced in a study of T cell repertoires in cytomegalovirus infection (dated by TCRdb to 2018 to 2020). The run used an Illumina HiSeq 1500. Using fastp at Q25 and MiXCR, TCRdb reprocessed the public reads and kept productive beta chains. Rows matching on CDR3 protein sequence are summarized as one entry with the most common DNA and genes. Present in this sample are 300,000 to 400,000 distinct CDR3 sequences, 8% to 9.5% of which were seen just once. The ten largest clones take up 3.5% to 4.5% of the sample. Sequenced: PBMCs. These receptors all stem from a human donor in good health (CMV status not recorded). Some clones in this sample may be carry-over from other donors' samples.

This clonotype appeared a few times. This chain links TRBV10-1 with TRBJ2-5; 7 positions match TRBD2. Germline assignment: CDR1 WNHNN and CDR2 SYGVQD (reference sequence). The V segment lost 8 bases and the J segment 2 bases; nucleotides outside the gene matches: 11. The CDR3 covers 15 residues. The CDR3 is CASPLAGRGQETQYF. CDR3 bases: TGCGCCAGCCCACTGGCTGGGCGGGGGCAAGAGACCCAGTACTTC.

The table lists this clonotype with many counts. CDR3 sequence (DNA): TGTGCCAGCAGGTTGGACAGGGGGCATTTTTACGAGCAGTACTTC. This codes for CASRLDRGHFYEQYF. This chain links TRBV27 with TRBJ2-7; 11 nucleotides agree with TRBD1. With 6 bases clipped from V and 4 bases from J, the junction kept 8 bases outside the gene matches. There are 15 residues in the CDR3. Germline CDR1 is MNHEY and CDR2 is SMNVEV (reference sequence).

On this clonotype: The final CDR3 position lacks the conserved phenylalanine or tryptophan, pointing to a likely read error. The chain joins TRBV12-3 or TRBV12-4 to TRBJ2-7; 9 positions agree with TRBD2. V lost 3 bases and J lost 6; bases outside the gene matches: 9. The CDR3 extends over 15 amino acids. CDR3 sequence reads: CASSLRRGGDGEQYL. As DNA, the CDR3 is TGTGCCAGCAGTTTGCGGCGGGGGGGAGACGGCGAGCAGTACCTC.

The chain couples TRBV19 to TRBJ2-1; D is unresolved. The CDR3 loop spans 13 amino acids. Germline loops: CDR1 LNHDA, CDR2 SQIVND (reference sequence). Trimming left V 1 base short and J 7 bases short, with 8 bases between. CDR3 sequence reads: CASSIGKRNEQFF. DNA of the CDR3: TGTGCCAGTAGTATAGGGAAGAGGAATGAGCAGTTCTTC.

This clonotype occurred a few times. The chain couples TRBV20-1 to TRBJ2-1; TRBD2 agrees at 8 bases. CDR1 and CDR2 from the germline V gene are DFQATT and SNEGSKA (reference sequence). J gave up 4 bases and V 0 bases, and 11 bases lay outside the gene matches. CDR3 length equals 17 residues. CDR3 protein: CSARDRGSGISYNEQFF. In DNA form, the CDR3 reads TGCAGTGCTAGAGATCGGGGTAGCGGGATATCTTACAATGAGCAGTTCTTC.

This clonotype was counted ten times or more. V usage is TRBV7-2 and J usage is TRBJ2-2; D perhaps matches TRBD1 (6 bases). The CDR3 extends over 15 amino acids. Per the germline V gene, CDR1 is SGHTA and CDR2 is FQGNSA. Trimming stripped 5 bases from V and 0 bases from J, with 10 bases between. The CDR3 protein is CASSHDRTNTGELFF. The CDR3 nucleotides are TGTGCCAGCAGCCACGACAGGACGAACACCGGGGAGCTGTTTTTT.

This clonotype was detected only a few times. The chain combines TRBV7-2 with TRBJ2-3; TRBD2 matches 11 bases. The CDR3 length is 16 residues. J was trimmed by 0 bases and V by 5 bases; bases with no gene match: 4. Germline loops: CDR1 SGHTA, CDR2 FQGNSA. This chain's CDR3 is CASSPRLAGSTDTQYF. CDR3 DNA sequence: TGTGCCAGCAGCCCTCGACTAGCGGGAAGCACAGATACGCAGTATTTT. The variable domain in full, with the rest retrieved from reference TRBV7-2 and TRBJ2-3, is GAGVSQSPSNKVTEKGKDVELRCDPISGHTALYWYRQSLGQGLEFLIYFQGNSAPDKSGLPSDRFSAERTGGSVSTLTIQRTQQEDSAVYLCASSPRLAGSTDTQYFGPGTRLTVL.

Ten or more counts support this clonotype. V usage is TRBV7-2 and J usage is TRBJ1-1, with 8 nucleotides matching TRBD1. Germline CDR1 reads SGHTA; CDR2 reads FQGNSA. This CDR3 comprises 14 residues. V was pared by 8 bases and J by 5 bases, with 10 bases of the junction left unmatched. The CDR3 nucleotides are TGTGCCAGCCGACAGGGGAGGTTTGCGACTGAAGCTTTCTTT. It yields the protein CASRQGRFATEAFF.

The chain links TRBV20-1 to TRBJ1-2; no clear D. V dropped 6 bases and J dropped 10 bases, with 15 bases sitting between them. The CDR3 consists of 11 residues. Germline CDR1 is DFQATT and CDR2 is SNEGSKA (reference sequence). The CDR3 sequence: CSAWAPLAYTF. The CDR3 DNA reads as TGCAGTGCCTGGGCACCTCTTGCCTACACCTTC.

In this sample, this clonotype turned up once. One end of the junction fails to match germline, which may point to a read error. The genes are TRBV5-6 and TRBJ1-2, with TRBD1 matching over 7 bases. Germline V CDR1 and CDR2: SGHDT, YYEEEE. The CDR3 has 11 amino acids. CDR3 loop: CASSWTGPHAF. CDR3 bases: TGTGCCAGCAGCTGGACAGGACCTCACGCCTTC.